Presented here are 14 T cell receptor beta chains from one specimen sequenced in a study of monozygotic twins with inflammatory bowel disease. TCRdb reprocessed the 5' RACE reads; each CDR3 protein has one entry and no DNA is given. Recorded here are some 100,000 distinct CDR3 sequences; the top ten clones represent 12%. Material for sequencing was blood. These receptor sequences come from a human donor with ulcerative colitis or Crohn's disease, or a healthy co-twin of an affected twin (not recorded which).

The J gene is TRBJ1-3, the V gene TRBV5-6; TCRdb's assignment of TRBD1 cannot be checked, as there is no DNA. Germline lookup yields CDR1 SGHDT and CDR2 YYEEEE. This CDR3 comprises 18 residues. The CDR3 here is CASSLRWGLPPSGNTIYF.

The CDR3 is CAITPGTGRDYEQYF. J is TRBJ2-7 and V is TRBV10-3; checking the TCRdb D call of TRBD2 is not possible without DNA. The germline CDR1 and CDR2 sequences are ENHRY and SYGVKD. The CDR3 consists of 15 residues.

This chain uses TRBV6-2 or TRBV6-3 with TRBJ2-2; the TRBD2 assignment by TCRdb is unverifiable without DNA. This CDR3 is 15 amino acids long. The V gene's germline CDR1 is MNHEY and CDR2 SVGEGT. CDR3: CAGSSRLAVAGELFF.

The J gene is TRBJ2-5, the V gene TRBV15; with no DNA, the TCRdb D assignment of TRBD2 cannot be verified. Germline CDR1 is LNHNV and CDR2 is YYDKDF (reference sequence). The CDR3 consists of 15 residues. The CDR3 spells CATSRVGTTQETQYF.

The rearrangement uses TRBV7-3 and TRBJ1-6; TCRdb outputs TRBD1, but without DNA this stays unchecked. The CDR3 runs to 14 residues. Germline loops: CDR1 SGHTA, CDR2 FQGTGA. This CDR3 reads CASSPGSDNSPLHF.

The chain recombines TRBV7-8 with TRBJ2-7; lacking DNA, the TRBD2 call made by TCRdb goes unchecked. The CDR3 loop spans 15 amino acids. The germline gives CDR1 SGHVS, CDR2 FQNEAQ. The CDR3 loop is CASSLRGGPRDEQYF.

The chain carries TRBV6-1 and TRBJ2-5. Germline CDR1 is MNHNS and CDR2 is SASEGT. The CDR3 sequence is 17 residues long. CDR3 residues: CASSEALQGLWVETQYF.

The chain recombines TRBV27 with TRBJ2-7; the TRBD2 assignment by TCRdb is unverifiable without DNA. CDR3 length: 13 amino acids. Looked up from germline, CDR1 is MNHEY and CDR2 is SMNVEV (reference sequence). The CDR3 loop reads CASSLRPGHEQYF.

This chain joins TRBV3-1 and TRBJ2-7; TCRdb designates TRBD1, a call that cannot be tested without DNA. The CDR3 contains 18 residues. Germline CDR1 and CDR2: LGHDT and YNNKEL (reference sequence). The CDR3 here is CASSQTQGKDPGSGEQYF.

V gene TRBV15 combines with J gene TRBJ1-2. The CDR3 is 15 amino acids. The germline CDR1 and CDR2 sequences are LNHNV and YYDKDF (reference sequence). CDR3 sequence: CATSSEGLTPYGYTF. Drawing the rest from reference TRBV15 and TRBJ1-2, the complete variable domain is DAMVIQNPRYQVTQFGKPVTLSCSQTLNHNVMYWYQQKSSQAPKLLFHYYDKDFNNEADTPDNFQSRRPNTSFCFLDIRSPGLGDTAMYLCATSSEGLTPYGYTFGSGTRLTVV.

The CDR3 loop is CASSYVDIMGDTDTQYF. The V gene is TRBV6-5, the J gene TRBJ2-3; TCRdb calls TRBD1, which cannot be checked without DNA. CDR1 and CDR2 (germline): MNHEY, SVGAGI. This CDR3 spans 17 amino acids.

The chain joins TRBV6-1 to TRBJ2-1; TCRdb's D call, TRBD2, is unchecked because there is no DNA. This CDR3 is 17 amino acids long. Germline V gene lookup returns CDR1 MNHNS and CDR2 SASEGT. The CDR3 sequence: CASSESVQWTSGGKQFF.

The rearrangement links TRBV4-1 to TRBJ2-1; TCRdb calls TRBD2, which cannot be checked without DNA. The CDR3 is 17 residues long. CDR1 and CDR2 (germline): MGHRA, YSYEKL. CDR3: CASSQDPNPTSTNEQFF.

The V and J genes are TRBV4-3 and TRBJ1-1. Per the germline V gene, CDR1 is LGHNA and CDR2 is YSLEER. The CDR3 runs to 16 residues. The CDR3 is CASSQDRWYFNTEAFF.